This T cell receptor beta chain was captured in a study of shared clonotypes between healthy human individuals. The germline V and J ends were trimmed by 3 bases and 7 bases, with 13 bases remaining between them. Germline V gives CDR1 GTSNPN, CDR2 SVGIG (reference sequence). The CDR3 has 12 residues. Each replicate PCR on the sorted subsets used about 220 ng DNA (around 31,000 T cell genomes). Some clones are missing from TCRdb's copy, which holds only in-frame ones; the method was immunoSEQ multiplex PCR. The data hold about 1 million clones, with about 76% observed a single time. The specimen was memory CD4+ T cells sorted from blood. Subset specified: CD45RA-negative fraction. This TCR was recovered from a man between 18 and 35 years old in good health. The rearrangement uses TRBV30 and TRBJ2-7, with D perhaps matching TRBD1 (5 bases). The CDR3 region has the DNA TGTGCCTGGAGCTACCTAGACAGTGAGCAGTACTTC. The encoded protein is CAWSYLDSEQYF.